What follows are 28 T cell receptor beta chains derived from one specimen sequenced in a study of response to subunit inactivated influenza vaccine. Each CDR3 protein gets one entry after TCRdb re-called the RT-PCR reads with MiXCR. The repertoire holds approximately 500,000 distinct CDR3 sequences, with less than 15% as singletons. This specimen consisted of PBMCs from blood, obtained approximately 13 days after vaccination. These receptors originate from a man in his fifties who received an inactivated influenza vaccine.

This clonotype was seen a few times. CDR3 amino acids: CATSTGRTNTGELFF. The CDR3 DNA reads as TGTGCCACCAGCACAGGGAGAACGAACACCGGGGAGCTGTTTTTT. This chain joins TRBV15 and TRBJ2-2; D tentatively reads TRBD1 or TRBD2 (5 bases each). The CDR3 consists of 15 residues. Germline lookup yields CDR1 LNHNV and CDR2 YYDKDF (reference sequence). Trimming removed 4 bases from V and 0 bases from J, with 9 bases in between.

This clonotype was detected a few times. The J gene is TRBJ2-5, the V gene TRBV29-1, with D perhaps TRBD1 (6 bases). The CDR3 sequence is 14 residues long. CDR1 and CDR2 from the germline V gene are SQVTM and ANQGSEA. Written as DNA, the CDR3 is TGCAGTGGAACAGGGTCCACGAGTTCGGAGACCCAGTACTTC. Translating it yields CSGTGSTSSETQYF.

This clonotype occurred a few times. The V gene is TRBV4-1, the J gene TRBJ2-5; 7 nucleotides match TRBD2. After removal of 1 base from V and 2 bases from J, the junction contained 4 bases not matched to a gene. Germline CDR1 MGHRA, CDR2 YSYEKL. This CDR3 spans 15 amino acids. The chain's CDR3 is CASSQVWRGQETQYF. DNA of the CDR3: TGCGCCAGCAGCCAAGTGTGGCGGGGGCAAGAGACCCAGTACTTC.

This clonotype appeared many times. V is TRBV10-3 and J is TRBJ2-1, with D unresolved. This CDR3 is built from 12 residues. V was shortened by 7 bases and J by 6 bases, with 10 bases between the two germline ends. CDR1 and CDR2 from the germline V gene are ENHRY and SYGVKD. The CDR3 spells CAINGDANEQFF. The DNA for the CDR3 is TGTGCCATCAATGGGGATGCCAATGAGCAGTTCTTC.

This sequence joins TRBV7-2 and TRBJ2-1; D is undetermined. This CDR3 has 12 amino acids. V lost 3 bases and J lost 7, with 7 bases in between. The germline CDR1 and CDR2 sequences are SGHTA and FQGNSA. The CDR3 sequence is CASSLGWNEQFF. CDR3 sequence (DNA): TGTGCCAGCAGCTTGGGGTGGAATGAGCAGTTCTTC.

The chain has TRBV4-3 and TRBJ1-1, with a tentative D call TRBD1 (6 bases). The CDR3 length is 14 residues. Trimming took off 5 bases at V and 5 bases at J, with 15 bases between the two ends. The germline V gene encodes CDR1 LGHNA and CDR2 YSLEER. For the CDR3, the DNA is TGCGCCAGCAGCTTAAGGACAGCGGGGACTGAAGCTTTCTTT. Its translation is CASSLRTAGTEAFF.

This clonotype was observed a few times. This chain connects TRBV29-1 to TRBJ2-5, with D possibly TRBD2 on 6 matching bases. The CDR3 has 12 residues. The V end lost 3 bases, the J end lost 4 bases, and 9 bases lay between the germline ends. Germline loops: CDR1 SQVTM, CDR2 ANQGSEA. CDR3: CSVDGSRETQYF. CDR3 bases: TGCAGCGTTGACGGGAGTCGAGAGACCCAGTACTTC. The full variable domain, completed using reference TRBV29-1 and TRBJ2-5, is SAVISQKPSRDICQRGTSLTIQCQVDSQVTMMFWYRQQPGQSLTLIATANQGSEATYESGFVIDKFPISRPNLTFSTLTVSNMSPEDSSIYLCSVDGSRETQYFGPGTRLLVL.

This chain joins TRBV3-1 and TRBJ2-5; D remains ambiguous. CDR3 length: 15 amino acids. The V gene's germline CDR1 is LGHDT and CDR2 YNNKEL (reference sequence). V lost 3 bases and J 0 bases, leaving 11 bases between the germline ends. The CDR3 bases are TGTGCCAGCAGCCAGGGCGGACGGTACCAAGAGACCCAGTACTTC. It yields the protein CASSQGGRYQETQYF.

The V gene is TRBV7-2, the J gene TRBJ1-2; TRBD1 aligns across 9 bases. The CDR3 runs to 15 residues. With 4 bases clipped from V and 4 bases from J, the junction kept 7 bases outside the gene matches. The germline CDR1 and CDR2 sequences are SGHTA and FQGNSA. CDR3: CASSSRDRVAYGYTF. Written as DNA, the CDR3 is TGTGCCAGCAGCTCCCGGGACAGGGTTGCCTATGGCTACACCTTC.

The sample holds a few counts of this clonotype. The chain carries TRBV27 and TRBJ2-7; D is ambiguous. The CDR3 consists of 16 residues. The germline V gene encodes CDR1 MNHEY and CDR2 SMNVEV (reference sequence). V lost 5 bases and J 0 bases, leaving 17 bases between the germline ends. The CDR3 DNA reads TGTGCCAGCAGTCCCCAATTGGCGCAGAGCTCCTACGAGCAGTACTTC. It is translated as CASSPQLAQSSYEQYF.

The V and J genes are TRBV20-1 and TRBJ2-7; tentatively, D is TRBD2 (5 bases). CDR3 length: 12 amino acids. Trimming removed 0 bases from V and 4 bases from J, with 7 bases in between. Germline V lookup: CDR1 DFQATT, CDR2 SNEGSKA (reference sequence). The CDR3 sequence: CSARDRRYEQYF. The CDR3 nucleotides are TGCAGTGCTAGAGATAGGAGGTACGAGCAGTACTTC.

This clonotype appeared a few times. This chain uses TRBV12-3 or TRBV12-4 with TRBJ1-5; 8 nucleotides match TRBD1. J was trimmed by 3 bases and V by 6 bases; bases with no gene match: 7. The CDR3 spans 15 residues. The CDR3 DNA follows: TGTGCCAGCAGCCGAGGGACAGGCCTCAATCAGCCCCAGCATTTT. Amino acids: CASSRGTGLNQPQHF.

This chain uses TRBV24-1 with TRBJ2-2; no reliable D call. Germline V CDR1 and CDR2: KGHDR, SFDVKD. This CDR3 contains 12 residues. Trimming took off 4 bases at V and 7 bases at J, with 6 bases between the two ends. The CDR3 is CATSELYGELFF. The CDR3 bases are TGTGCCACCAGTGAATTATACGGGGAGCTGTTTTTT.

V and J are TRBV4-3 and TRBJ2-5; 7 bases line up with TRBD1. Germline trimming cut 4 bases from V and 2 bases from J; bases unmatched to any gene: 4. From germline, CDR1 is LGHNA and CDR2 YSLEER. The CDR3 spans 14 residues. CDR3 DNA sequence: TGCGCCAGCAGCCCGGGACAGAGGCAAGAGACCCAGTACTTC. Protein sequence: CASSPGQRQETQYF.

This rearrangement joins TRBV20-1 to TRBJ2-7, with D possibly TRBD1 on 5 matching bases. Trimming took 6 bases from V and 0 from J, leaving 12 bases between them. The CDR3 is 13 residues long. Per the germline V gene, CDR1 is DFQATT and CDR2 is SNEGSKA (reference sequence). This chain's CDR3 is CSATGTASYEQYF. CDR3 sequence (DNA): TGCAGTGCCACAGGAACTGCCTCCTACGAGCAGTACTTC.

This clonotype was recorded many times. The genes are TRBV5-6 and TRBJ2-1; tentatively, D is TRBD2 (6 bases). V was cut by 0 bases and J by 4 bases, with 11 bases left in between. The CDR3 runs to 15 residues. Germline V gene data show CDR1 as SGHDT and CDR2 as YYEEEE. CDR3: CASSLGREIYNEQFF. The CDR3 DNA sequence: TGTGCCAGCAGCTTGGGGAGGGAAATATACAATGAGCAGTTCTTC. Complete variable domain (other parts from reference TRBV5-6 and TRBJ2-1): DAGVTQSPTHLIKTRGQQVTLRCSPKSGHDTVSWYQQALGQGPQFIFQYYEEEERQRGNFPDRFSGHQFPNYSSELNVNALLLGDSALYLCASSLGREIYNEQFFGPGTRLTVL.

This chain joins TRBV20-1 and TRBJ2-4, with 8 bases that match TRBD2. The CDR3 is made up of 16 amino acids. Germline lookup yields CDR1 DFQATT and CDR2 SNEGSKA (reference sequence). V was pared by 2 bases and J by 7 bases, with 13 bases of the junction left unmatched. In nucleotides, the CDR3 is TGCAGTGCTAGACTCCTGACTAGCGAGACTCTGAACATTCAGTACTTC. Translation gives CSARLLTSETLNIQYF.

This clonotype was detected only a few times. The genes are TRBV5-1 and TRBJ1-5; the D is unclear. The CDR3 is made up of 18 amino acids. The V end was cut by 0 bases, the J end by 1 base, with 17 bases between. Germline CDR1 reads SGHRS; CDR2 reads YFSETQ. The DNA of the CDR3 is TGCGCCAGCAGCTTGGATCGTGCCCCCGGCGGGAGCAATCAGCCCCAGCATTTT. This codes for CASSLDRAPGGSNQPQHF. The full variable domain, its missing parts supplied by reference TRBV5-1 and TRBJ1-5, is KAGVTQTPRYLIKTRGQQVTLSCSPISGHRSVSWYQQTPGQGLQFLFEYFSETQRNKGNFPGRFSGRQFSNSRSEMNVSTLELGDSALYLCASSLDRAPGGSNQPQHFGDGTRLSIL.

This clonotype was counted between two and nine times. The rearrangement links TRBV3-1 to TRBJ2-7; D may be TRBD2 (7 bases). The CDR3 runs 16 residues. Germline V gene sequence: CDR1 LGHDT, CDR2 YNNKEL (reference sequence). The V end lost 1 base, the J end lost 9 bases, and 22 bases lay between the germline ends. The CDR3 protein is CASSQVAGTGGARQYF. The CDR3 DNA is TGTGCCAGCAGCCAAGTTGCGGGGACGGGGGGCGCGCGGCAGTACTTC.

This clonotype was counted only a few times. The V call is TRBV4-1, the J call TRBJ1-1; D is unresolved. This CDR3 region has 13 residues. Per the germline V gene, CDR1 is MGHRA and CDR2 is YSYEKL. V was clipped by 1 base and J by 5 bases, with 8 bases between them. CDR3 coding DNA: TGCGCCAGCAGCCAAGTTATCGGGACTGAAGCTTTCTTT. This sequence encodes CASSQVIGTEAFF.

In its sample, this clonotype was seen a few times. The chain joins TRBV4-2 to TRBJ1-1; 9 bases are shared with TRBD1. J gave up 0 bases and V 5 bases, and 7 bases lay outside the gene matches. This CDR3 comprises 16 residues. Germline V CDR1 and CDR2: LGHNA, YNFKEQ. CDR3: CASSFTGTGLNTEAFF. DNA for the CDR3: TGTGCCAGCAGCTTTACGGGGACAGGGCTGAACACTGAAGCTTTCTTT.

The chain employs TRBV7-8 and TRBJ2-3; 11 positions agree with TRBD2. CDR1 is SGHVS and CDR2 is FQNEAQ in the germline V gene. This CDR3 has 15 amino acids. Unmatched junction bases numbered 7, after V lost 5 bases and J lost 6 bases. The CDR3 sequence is CASSVTSGKWDTQYF. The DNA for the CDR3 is TGTGCCAGCAGCGTGACTAGCGGGAAGTGGGATACGCAGTATTTT.

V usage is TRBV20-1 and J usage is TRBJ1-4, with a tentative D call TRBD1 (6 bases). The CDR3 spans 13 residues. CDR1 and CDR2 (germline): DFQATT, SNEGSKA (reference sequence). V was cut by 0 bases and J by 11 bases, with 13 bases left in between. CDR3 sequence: CSAREDGRGKLFF. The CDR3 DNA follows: TGCAGTGCTAGAGAGGACGGGAGGGGGAAACTGTTTTTT.

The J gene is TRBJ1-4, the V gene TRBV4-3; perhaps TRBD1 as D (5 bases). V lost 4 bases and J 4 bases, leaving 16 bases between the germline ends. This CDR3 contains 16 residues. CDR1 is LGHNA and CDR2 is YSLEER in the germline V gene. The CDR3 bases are TGCGCCAGCAGCCTAAAGAGGGACCTTCTTAATGAAAAACTGTTTTTT. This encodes CASSLKRDLLNEKLFF.

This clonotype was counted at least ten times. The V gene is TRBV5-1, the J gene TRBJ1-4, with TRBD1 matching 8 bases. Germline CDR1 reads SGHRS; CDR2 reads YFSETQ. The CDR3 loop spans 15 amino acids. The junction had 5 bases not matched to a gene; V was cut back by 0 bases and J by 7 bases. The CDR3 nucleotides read TGCGCCAGCAGCTTGGAATCAGGGGGCCGTGAAAAACTGTTTTTT. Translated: CASSLESGGREKLFF.

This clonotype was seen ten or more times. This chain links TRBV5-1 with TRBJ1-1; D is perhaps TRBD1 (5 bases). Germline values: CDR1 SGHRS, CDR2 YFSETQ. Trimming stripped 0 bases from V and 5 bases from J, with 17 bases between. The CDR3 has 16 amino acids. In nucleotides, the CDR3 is TGCGCCAGCAGCTTGGCCTTGGCGGGAGGGGCAACTGAAGCTTTCTTT. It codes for CASSLALAGGATEAFF. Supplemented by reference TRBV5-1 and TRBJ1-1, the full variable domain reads KAGVTQTPRYLIKTRGQQVTLSCSPISGHRSVSWYQQTPGQGLQFLFEYFSETQRNKGNFPGRFSGRQFSNSRSEMNVSTLELGDSALYLCASSLALAGGATEAFFGQGTRLTVV.

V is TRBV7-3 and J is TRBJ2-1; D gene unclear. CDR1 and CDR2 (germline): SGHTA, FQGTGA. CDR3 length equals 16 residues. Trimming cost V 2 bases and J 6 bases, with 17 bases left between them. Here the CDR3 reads CASSLYFTTKGNEQFF. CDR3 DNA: TGTGCCAGCAGCTTATATTTTACCACTAAGGGCAATGAGCAGTTCTTC. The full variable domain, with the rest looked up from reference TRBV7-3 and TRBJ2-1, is GAGVSQTPSNKVTEKGKYVELRCDPISGHTALYWYRQSLGQGPEFLIYFQGTGAADDSGLPNDRFFAVRPEGSVSTLKIQRTERGDSAVYLCASSLYFTTKGNEQFFGPGTRLTVL.

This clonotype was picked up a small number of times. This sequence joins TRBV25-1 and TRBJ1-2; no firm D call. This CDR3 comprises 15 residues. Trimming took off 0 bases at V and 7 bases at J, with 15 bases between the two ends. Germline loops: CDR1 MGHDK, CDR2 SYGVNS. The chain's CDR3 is CASSEYFNQAAGYTF. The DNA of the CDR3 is TGTGCCAGCAGTGAATATTTCAACCAGGCCGCTGGCTACACCTTC.